These 16 T cell receptor beta chains originate from one sample sequenced in a study of technical replicates of blood from several donors. Only in-frame clones appear in the TCRdb table, and some are missing; sequencing was by immunoSEQ multiplex PCR. The sample contains some 70,000 clones, 92% of which appear only once. The sequenced material came from T cells isolated from PBMCs. Every receptor here comes from a human donor in good health.

V gene TRBV7-9 combines with J gene TRBJ1-5, with D possibly being TRBD1 (5 bases). The germline V gene has CDR1 SEHNR and CDR2 FQNEAQ (reference sequence). The length of the CDR3 is 17 residues. The V and J ends lost 5 bases and 0 bases respectively, with 17 bases between them. The CDR3 DNA sequence: TGTGCCAGCAGCGGCGGGACCGACTCTTATAGCAATCAGCCCCAGCATTTT. Its protein product is CASSGGTDSYSNQPQHF.

J is TRBJ2-7 and V is TRBV6-4; D is perhaps TRBD1 (7 bases). From germline, CDR1 is MRHNA and CDR2 SNTAGT. The CDR3 runs to 16 residues. Trimming removed 2 bases at V and 2 bases at J, with 16 bases between. The CDR3 is CASSDKAQGGTYEQYF. The CDR3 region has the DNA TGTGCCAGCAGTGACAAGGCGCAGGGGGGTACCTACGAGCAGTACTTC.

The J gene is TRBJ2-5, the V gene TRBV7-9, with TRBD2 as a possible D gene (5 bases). The CDR3 covers 16 residues. Germline V CDR1 and CDR2: SEHNR, FQNEAQ (reference sequence). The ends were cut back, 3 bases at V and 3 bases at J, with 17 bases in the middle. The CDR3 spells CASSFIGWGAKETQYF. The DNA of the CDR3 is TGTGCCAGCAGCTTTATCGGGTGGGGAGCTAAAGAGACCCAGTACTTC.

The chain uses TRBV7-2 and TRBJ2-7; 10 positions agree with TRBD1. Trimming took 0 bases from V and 6 from J; bases not matched to a gene: 8. CDR1 and CDR2 from the germline V gene are SGHTA and FQGNSA. This CDR3 spans 16 amino acids. The CDR3 loop reads CASSLALGQGMSEQYF. CDR3 bases: TGTGCCAGCAGCTTAGCGCTGGGACAGGGGATGTCCGAGCAGTACTTC.

V usage is TRBV28 and J usage is TRBJ1-5; the match to TRBD1 covers 9 bases. Germline V gives CDR1 MDHEN, CDR2 SYDVKM. Trimming at V came to 6 bases and at J to 2 bases, leaving 8 bases not matched to a gene. This CDR3 comprises 16 residues. The CDR3: CASSHPTGGRNQPQHF. Written as DNA, the CDR3 is TGTGCCAGCAGCCACCCTACAGGGGGCCGCAATCAGCCCCAGCATTTT.

This chain links TRBV4-1 with TRBJ2-7; D call uncertain. Trimming took 4 bases from V and 0 from J, leaving 10 bases between them. The CDR3 runs to 14 residues. CDR1 is MGHRA, CDR2 YSYEKL, per germline. The CDR3 region has the DNA TGCGCCAGCAGCCCTAGTGTGAGCTCCTACGAGCAGTACTTC. Translating it yields CASSPSVSSYEQYF.

The chain recombines TRBV6-5 with TRBJ2-2; D perhaps matches TRBD2 (6 bases). The CDR3 length is 13 residues. With 6 bases removed from V and 6 bases from J, the gap between germline ends came to 11 bases. Germline CDR1 reads MNHEY; CDR2 reads SVGAGI. The CDR3 DNA reads as TGTGCCAGCAGACTAGCTCTGGCCGGGGAGCTGTTTTTT. This codes for CASRLALAGELFF.

The chain has TRBV9 and TRBJ2-3; 9 positions agree with TRBD2. The V and J ends lost 3 bases and 2 bases, in that order; junction bases with no gene match: 7. The CDR3 extends over 16 amino acids. From germline, CDR1 is SGDLS and CDR2 YYNGEE. The CDR3 protein is CASSAKLAGNTDTQYF. CDR3 DNA sequence: TGTGCCAGCAGCGCTAAACTAGCGGGTAACACAGATACGCAGTATTTT.

V and J are TRBV7-3 and TRBJ2-7; D perhaps matches TRBD1 (7 bases). This CDR3 is 13 amino acids long. Trimming removed 2 bases at V and 7 bases at J, with 12 bases between. CDR1 is SGHTA, CDR2 FQGTGA, per germline. CDR3 DNA sequence: TGTGCCAGCAGCTTAGACAGGGCGGGGGAGCAGTACTTC. Translating it yields CASSLDRAGEQYF.

The V call is TRBV9, the J call TRBJ1-1, with TRBD1 as a possible D gene (6 bases). The CDR3 has 13 residues. Trimming took 5 bases from V and 1 from J, leaving 9 bases between them. The V gene's germline CDR1 is SGDLS and CDR2 YYNGEE. In DNA form, the CDR3 reads TGTGCCAGCAGGGAAGGGGGGAACACTGAAGCTTTCTTT. It is translated as CASREGGNTEAFF.

The chain has TRBV28 and TRBJ2-5; D unclear. V was cut by 7 bases and J by 0 bases, with 9 bases left in between. The CDR3 loop spans 13 amino acids. Germline assignment: CDR1 MDHEN and CDR2 SYDVKM. In nucleotides, the CDR3 is TGTGCCAGCACCATGGAGAACCAAGAGACCCAGTACTTC. The encoded protein is CASTMENQETQYF.

V usage is TRBV4-3 and J usage is TRBJ1-2, with 7 bases identical to TRBD1. J gave up 6 bases and V 4 bases, and 14 bases lay outside the gene matches. Germline loops: CDR1 LGHNA, CDR2 YSLEER. The CDR3 length is 16 residues. In nucleotides, the CDR3 is TGCGCCAGCAGCCCTCAAAGGGACAGCCTCTTTGATGGCTACACCTTC. This translates into CASSPQRDSLFDGYTF.

The chain links TRBV11-3 to TRBJ1-2; TRBD1 agrees at 10 bases. The CDR3 totals 15 residues. Germline assignment: CDR1 SGHNT and CDR2 YENEEA. V lost 5 bases and J lost 8; bases outside the gene matches: 11. The CDR3 here is CASSPYWTGGEGYTF. In nucleotides, the CDR3 is TGTGCCAGCAGCCCCTATTGGACAGGGGGAGAAGGCTACACCTTC.

The chain recombines TRBV27 with TRBJ1-2; 7 bases agree with TRBD1. Looked up from germline, CDR1 is MNHEY and CDR2 is SMNVEV (reference sequence). The V gene end was trimmed by 2 bases and the J gene end by 5 bases; junction bases not matched to a gene: 5. There are 14 residues in the CDR3. CDR3 nucleotide sequence: TGTGCCAGCAGTTTAGGAGGGGGCGGGTATGGCTACACCTTC. It is translated as CASSLGGGGYGYTF.

The rearrangement links TRBV5-1 to TRBJ2-3; 11 bases line up with TRBD2. After removal of 0 bases from V and 4 bases from J, the junction contained 7 bases not matched to a gene. Germline V gene sequence: CDR1 SGHRS, CDR2 YFSETQ. This CDR3 is built from 17 residues. The CDR3 region is CASSLGWLAGGADTQYF. CDR3 in DNA: TGCGCCAGCAGCTTGGGGTGGCTAGCGGGAGGCGCAGATACGCAGTATTTT.

The rearrangement uses TRBV19 and TRBJ2-3, with D maybe TRBD2 (6 bases). Trimming left V 4 bases short and J 5 bases short, with 10 bases between. The germline V gene has CDR1 LNHDA and CDR2 SQIVND (reference sequence). CDR3 length equals 13 residues. The DNA for the CDR3 is TGTGCCAGTAGTAGTGGGGAGGAAGATACGCAGTATTTT. Protein: CASSSGEEDTQYF.